This T cell receptor beta chain is from a study of cytomegalovirus exposure and HLA in healthy donors. Repertoires were generated with immunoSEQ multiplex PCR, while TCRdb's copy carries only in-frame clones and drops some. Here the sample spans some 130,000 clones, roughly nine tenths being singletons. The donors were part of the validation cohort of 120 or so subjects. That cohort was separate from the first cohort, which comprised 666 subjects. Per germline, CDR1 SGHDT and CDR2 YYEEEE. This CDR3 has 16 residues. Trimming removed 1 base from V and 3 bases from J; junction bases left unmatched: 10. This TCR derives from a young man in good health and CMV-seronegative. The V gene is TRBV5-6, the J gene TRBJ2-7, with 7 bases that match TRBD1. Sequenced material: PBMCs. The CDR3: CASSLIAGGLGYEQYF. CDR3 coding DNA: TGTGCCAGCAGCTTGATCGCAGGGGGTCTAGGCTACGAGCAGTACTTC.